This TCR beta chain stems from a study of CD8 T cells in Susac syndrome. CD8+ and CD4+ T cells from blood underwent TCR beta sequencing. The healthy controls were matched to patients by age and sex. The length of the CDR3 is 13 residues. Looked up from germline, CDR1 is DFQATT and CDR2 is SNEGSKA (reference sequence). A remark on this clonotype: The junction departs from the called germline gene at one end, perhaps through a read error.

Random hexamers served to reverse transcribe roughly 0.5 to 1 ug RNA. Multiplex PCR with immunoSEQ amplified the TCR beta CDR3 across 54 Vbeta and 13 Jbeta. A single record per CDR3 protein comes from TCRdb applying MiXCR to the immunoSEQ multiplex PCR reads. The sample comprises 150,000 or so distinct CDR3 sequences, 92% of which are singletons, and around 0.079% rests with the top ten. The source material was CD4+ T cells from PBMCs. The receptor comes from a human donor in good health. The V call is TRBV20-1, the J call TRBJ1-1; 9 bases align to TRBD1. The CDR3 nucleotides are TGCAGTGCGCGGACAGGGGCGAACACTGAAGCTTCCTTT. Protein product: CSARTGANTEASF.